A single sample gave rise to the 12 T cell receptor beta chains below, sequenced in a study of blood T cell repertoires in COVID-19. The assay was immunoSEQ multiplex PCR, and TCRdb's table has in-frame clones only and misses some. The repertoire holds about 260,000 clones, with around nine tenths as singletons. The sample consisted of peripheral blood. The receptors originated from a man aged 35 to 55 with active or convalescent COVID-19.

The CDR3 here is CASSKGVPYEQYF. The CDR3, as DNA: TGTGCCAGCAGCAAGGGCGTCCCCTACGAGCAGTACTTC. The chain has TRBV21-1 and TRBJ2-7; TRBD1, the D gene given by the table, was not confirmed from the DNA. TRBV21-1 has pseudogene status. This CDR3 has 13 residues.

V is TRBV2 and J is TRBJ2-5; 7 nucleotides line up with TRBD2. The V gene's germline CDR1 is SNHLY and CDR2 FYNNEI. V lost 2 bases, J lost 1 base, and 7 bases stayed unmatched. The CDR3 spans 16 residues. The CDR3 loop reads CASSERVAGLQETQYF. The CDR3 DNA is TGTGCCAGCAGTGAACGTGTAGCGGGCCTCCAAGAGACCCAGTACTTC. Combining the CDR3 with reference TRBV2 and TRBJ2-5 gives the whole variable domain EPEVTQTPSHQVTQMGQEVILRCVPISNHLYFYWYRQILGQKVEFLVSFYNNEISEKSEIFDDQFSVERPDGSNFTLKIRSTKLEDSAMYFCASSERVAGLQETQYFGPGTRLLVL.

This CDR3 reads CACTGQGIPNSPLHF. The CDR3 nucleotides read TGTGCCTGCACGGGACAGGGTATCCCGAATTCACCCCTCCACTTT. This chain connects TRBV30 to TRBJ1-6, with 9 positions matching TRBD1. V lost 6 bases and J lost 7; bases outside the gene matches: 10. The CDR3 runs to 15 residues. Germline V lookup: CDR1 GTSNPN, CDR2 SVGIG (reference sequence).

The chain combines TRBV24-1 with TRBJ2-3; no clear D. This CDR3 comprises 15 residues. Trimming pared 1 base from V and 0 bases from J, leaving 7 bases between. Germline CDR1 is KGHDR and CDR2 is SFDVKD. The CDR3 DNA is TGTGCCACCAGTGATTTAACCCAGAGCACAGATACGCAGTATTTT. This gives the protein CATSDLTQSTDTQYF.

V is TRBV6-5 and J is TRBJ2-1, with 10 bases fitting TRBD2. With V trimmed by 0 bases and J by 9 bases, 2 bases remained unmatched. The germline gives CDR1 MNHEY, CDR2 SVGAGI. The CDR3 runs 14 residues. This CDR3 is CASSYSTSGVEQFF. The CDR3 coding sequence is TGTGCCAGCAGTTACTCTACTAGCGGGGTTGAGCAGTTCTTC.

DNA for the CDR3: TGTGCCAGCCGAGGGATGGGCACAGATACGCAGTATTTT. This gives the protein CASRGMGTDTQYF. The V gene is TRBV2, the J gene TRBJ2-3, with D possibly matching TRBD2 (5 bases). Germline values: CDR1 SNHLY, CDR2 FYNNEI. V was pared by 8 bases and J by 1 base, with 10 bases between. The CDR3 spans 13 residues.

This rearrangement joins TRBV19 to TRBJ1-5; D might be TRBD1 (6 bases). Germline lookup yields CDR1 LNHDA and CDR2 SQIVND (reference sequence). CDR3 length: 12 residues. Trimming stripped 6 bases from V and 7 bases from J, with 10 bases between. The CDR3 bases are TGTGCCAGTAGCAGGGGAGTACAGCCCCAGCATTTT. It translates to CASSRGVQPQHF.

Written as DNA, the CDR3 is TGTGCCAGCAGCTTGGACGCTAGCGGGGGAAAGACCCAGTACTTC. Protein: CASSLDASGGKTQYF. The V gene is TRBV5-4, the J gene TRBJ2-5, with 10 bases aligning to TRBD2. Trimming took 0 bases from V and 6 from J; bases not matched to a gene: 5. In germline, CDR1 is SGHNT, CDR2 YYREEE (reference sequence). This CDR3 region has 15 residues.

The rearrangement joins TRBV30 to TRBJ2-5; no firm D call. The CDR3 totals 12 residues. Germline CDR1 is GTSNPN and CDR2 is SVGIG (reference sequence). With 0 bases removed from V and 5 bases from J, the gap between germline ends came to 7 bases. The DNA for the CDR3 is TGTGCCTGGAGTGTACTATGGGAGACCCAGTACTTC. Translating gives CAWSVLWETQYF.

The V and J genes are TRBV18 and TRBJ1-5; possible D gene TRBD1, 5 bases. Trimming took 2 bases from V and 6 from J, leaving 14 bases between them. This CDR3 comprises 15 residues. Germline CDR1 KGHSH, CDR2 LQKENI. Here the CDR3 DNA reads TGTGCCAGCTCACCAGTGGGAGGGGTCGGTCAGCCCCAGCATTTT. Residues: CASSPVGGVGQPQHF.

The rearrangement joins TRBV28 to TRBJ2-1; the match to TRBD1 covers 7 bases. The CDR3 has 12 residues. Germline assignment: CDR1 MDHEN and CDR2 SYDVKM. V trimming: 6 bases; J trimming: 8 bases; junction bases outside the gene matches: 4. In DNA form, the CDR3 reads TGTGCCAGCAGGACAGGGTCGCATGAGCAGTTCTTC. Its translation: CASRTGSHEQFF. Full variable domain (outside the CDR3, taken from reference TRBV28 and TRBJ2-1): DVKVTQSSRYLVKRTGEKVFLECVQDMDHENMFWYRQDPGLGLRLIYFSYDVKMKEKGDIPEGYSVSREKKERFSLILESASTNQTSMYLCASRTGSHEQFFGPGTRLTVL.

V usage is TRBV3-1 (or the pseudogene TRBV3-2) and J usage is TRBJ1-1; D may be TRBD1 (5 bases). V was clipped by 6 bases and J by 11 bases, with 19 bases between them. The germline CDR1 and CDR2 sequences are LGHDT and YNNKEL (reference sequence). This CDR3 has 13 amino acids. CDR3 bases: TGTGCCAGCAGTCTCGGGACTATTAGTGCGGCTTTCTTT. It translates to CASSLGTISAAFF.